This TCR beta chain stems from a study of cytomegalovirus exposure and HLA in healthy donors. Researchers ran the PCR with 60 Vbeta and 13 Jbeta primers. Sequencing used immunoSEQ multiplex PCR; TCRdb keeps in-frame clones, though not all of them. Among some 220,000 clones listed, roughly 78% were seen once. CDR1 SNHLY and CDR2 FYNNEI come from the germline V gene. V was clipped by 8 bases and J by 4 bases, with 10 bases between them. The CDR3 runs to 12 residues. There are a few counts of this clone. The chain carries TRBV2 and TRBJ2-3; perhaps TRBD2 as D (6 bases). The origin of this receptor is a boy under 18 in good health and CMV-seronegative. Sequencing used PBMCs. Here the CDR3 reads CASLEGPDTQYF. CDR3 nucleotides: TGTGCCAGCCTGGAGGGGCCAGATACGCAGTATTTT.